This paragraph reports one TCR beta chain. The record originates from a study of shared clonotypes between healthy human individuals. Each subset's genomic DNA was split evenly across several immunoSEQ plates. TCRdb's copy holds only in-frame clones and misses some; the assay was immunoSEQ multiplex PCR. The top ten hold more than 10% of the sample, which has about 490,000 clones, less than 80% seen once. Every contributor of samples was a Caucasian grown-up residing in Nashville, Tennessee. Sequencing was performed on PBMCs. This sequence was found in a woman in her forties in good health. Some clones in this sample may be carry-over from other donors' samples.

CDR3 in DNA: TGTGCCAGCAGCGGGCTGGGTAGCAATCAGCCCCAGCATTTT. Amino acids: CASSGLGSNQPQHF. The chain couples TRBV7-6 to TRBJ1-5; no clear D. Trimming took off 5 bases at V and 0 bases at J, with 8 bases between the two ends. Germline V lookup: CDR1 SGHVS, CDR2 FNYEAQ. This CDR3 region has 14 residues.